This T cell receptor beta chain was sequenced in a study of T cells expressing NK-cell markers. Per the germline V gene, CDR1 is MNHEY and CDR2 is SMNVEV (reference sequence). The CDR3 extends over 17 amino acids. TCRdb processed the 5' RACE reads again and assigns one entry to each CDR3 protein, with no DNA. This sample's table has over 250,000 distinct CDR3 sequences. The chain combines TRBV27 with TRBJ2-3; the TCRdb call, TRBD2, lacks DNA for checking. The sample was blood T cells: a sorted CD56 or NKG2C T cell subset, CD4+ or CD8+ T cells, or bulk PBMC T cells (not recorded which). This clonotype originated in a woman between 18 and 69 years old in good health. The CDR3 region is CASSLSRQRGGLDTQYF.